The rows below give T cell receptor beta chains drawn from one sample of a study of glioma-infiltrating T cells. TCRdb redid the calling of the multiplex PCR reads with MiXCR, one entry per CDR3 protein. The data hold fewer than 90,000 distinct CDR3 sequences, with 20% to 25% observed a single time. Sequencing used glioma tissue, nonneoplastic brain tissue, or PBMCs (not recorded which). These TCRs come from a human donor with low-grade glioma or glioblastoma, undergoing nonglioma brain surgery, or in good health (not recorded which). The CDR3 runs from the conserved cysteine through the conserved F or W. A D gene is named only where the DNA matches it firmly. Clone size is given for some rows only: seen once, a few or many times, or a class if the clone is expanded.

v_gene: TRBV5-1
d_gene: TRBD1
j_gene: TRBJ1-1
abundance: few
CDR3nt: TGCGCCAGCAGCCATAAGGGGGGGACAGATTCATCGAACACTGAAGCTTTCTTT
CDR3aa: CASSHKGGTDSSNTEAFF

v_gene: TRBV5-5
d_gene: .
j_gene: TRBJ2-5
abundance: few
CDR3nt: TGTGCCAGCAGCTCCCCCGGGGAGACCCAGTACTTC
CDR3aa: CASSSPGETQYF

v_gene: TRBV4-2
d_gene: .
j_gene: TRBJ2-5
abundance: few
CDR3nt: TGTGCCAGCAGCCTGGGGGGCGGACAAGAGACCCAGTACTTC
CDR3aa: CASSLGGGQETQYF

v_gene: TRBV29-1
d_gene: .
j_gene: TRBJ2-2
abundance: .
CDR3nt: TGCAGCGTCGGCCAGATTAACGGGGAGCTGTTTTTT
CDR3aa: CSVGQINGELFF

v_gene: TRBV4-1
d_gene: .
j_gene: TRBJ2-1
abundance: few
CDR3nt: TGCGCCAGCAGCCGAAAATCAGGGCAGCCAAACAATGAGCAGTTCTTC
CDR3aa: CASSRKSGQPNNEQFF

v_gene: TRBV6-2/TRBV6-3
d_gene: .
j_gene: TRBJ1-1
abundance: .
CDR3nt: TGTGCCAGCAGTTACACCGGGGGCGACGACACTGAAGATTTCTTT
CDR3aa: CASSYTGGDDTEDFF

v_gene: TRBV3-1
d_gene: .
j_gene: TRBJ2-7
abundance: many
CDR3nt: TGTGCCAGCAGCCGATCGGACGGCTCCTACGAGCAGTACTTC
CDR3aa: CASSRSDGSYEQYF

v_gene: TRBV15
d_gene: .
j_gene: TRBJ1-4
abundance: few
CDR3nt: TGTGCCACCAGCAGAGAAGGCGGGGAGACGGGGGGTGAAAAACTGTTTTTT
CDR3aa: CATSREGGETGGEKLFF

v_gene: TRBV7-2
d_gene: .
j_gene: TRBJ1-3
abundance: many
CDR3nt: TGTGCCAGCAGCTTACGGCAGGGAGGAAACACCATATATTTT
CDR3aa: CASSLRQGGNTIYF

v_gene: TRBV10-3
d_gene: .
j_gene: TRBJ1-5
abundance: many
CDR3nt: TGTGCCATCAGTGAGTCTTCGAATCAGCCCCAGCATTTT
CDR3aa: CAISESSNQPQHF

v_gene: TRBV7-2
d_gene: TRBD2
j_gene: TRBJ2-7
abundance: many
CDR3nt: TGTGCCAGCAGTCCTACTAGCGGGGGAACCTACGAGCAGTACTTC
CDR3aa: CASSPTSGGTYEQYF

v_gene: TRBV7-2
d_gene: TRBD2
j_gene: TRBJ2-7
abundance: many
CDR3nt: TGTGCCAGCAGCTTAGGAGGCGGGAGGGCCGGGTACGAGCAGTACTTC
CDR3aa: CASSLGGGRAGYEQYF

v_gene: TRBV11-3
d_gene: .
j_gene: TRBJ2-3
abundance: many
CDR3nt: TGTGCCAGCAGCTTAGATCTGGTGGATACGCAGTATTTT
CDR3aa: CASSLDLVDTQYF

v_gene: TRBV15
d_gene: TRBD2
j_gene: TRBJ2-5
abundance: .
CDR3nt: TGTGCCGCCAGCAGATGTAGCGGGGTAACGCAAGAGACCCAGTACTTC
CDR3aa: CAASRCSGVTQETQYF

v_gene: TRBV4-1
d_gene: .
j_gene: TRBJ1-4
abundance: many
CDR3nt: TGCGCCAGCAGCCAAGATATAGGGGGAAAGAATGAAAAACTGTTTTTT
CDR3aa: CASSQDIGGKNEKLFF

v_gene: TRBV20-1
d_gene: .
j_gene: TRBJ2-1
abundance: .
CDR3nt: TGCAGTGCTAGAGCGGCAGCCTATGAGCAGTTCTTC
CDR3aa: CSARAAAYEQFF

v_gene: TRBV2
d_gene: .
j_gene: TRBJ2-7
abundance: few
CDR3nt: TGTGCCAGCAGAACGAGCAGGGGTGGATACGAGCAGTACTTC
CDR3aa: CASRTSRGGYEQYF

v_gene: TRBV12-3/TRBV12-4
d_gene: .
j_gene: TRBJ2-7
abundance: many
CDR3nt: TGTGCCAGCAGTTTCCGGTGGGAGCAGTACTTC
CDR3aa: CASSFRWEQYF

v_gene: TRBV14
d_gene: .
j_gene: TRBJ1-1
abundance: .
CDR3nt: TGTGCCAGCAGCCAGTTCCGAAACAATGAAGCTTTCTTT
CDR3aa: CASSQFRNNEAFF

v_gene: TRBV18
d_gene: .
j_gene: TRBJ2-7
abundance: .
CDR3nt: TGTGCCAGCTCACCACCCGTTAGCGGAACCTACGAGCAGTACTTC
CDR3aa: CASSPPVSGTYEQYF

v_gene: TRBV29-1
d_gene: TRBD1
j_gene: TRBJ2-7
abundance: few
CDR3nt: TGCAGCGCAACGACAGGGGGCGAGCAGTACTTC
CDR3aa: CSATTGGEQYF

v_gene: TRBV12-3/TRBV12-4
d_gene: .
j_gene: TRBJ1-5
abundance: few
CDR3nt: TGTGCCAGCAGTTTAGTGGGGGCACAGCCCCAGCATTTT
CDR3aa: CASSLVGAQPQHF

v_gene: TRBV4-1
d_gene: .
j_gene: TRBJ1-1
abundance: many
CDR3nt: TGCGCCAGCAGCCAAACAACGGGGACTGAAGCTTTCTTT
CDR3aa: CASSQTTGTEAFF

v_gene: TRBV11-1
d_gene: .
j_gene: TRBJ1-1
abundance: .
CDR3nt: TGTGCCAGCAGCTTCAGCGTTAACGGTGGGGAAGCTTTCTTT
CDR3aa: CASSFSVNGGEAFF

v_gene: TRBV2
d_gene: .
j_gene: TRBJ2-7
abundance: many
CDR3nt: TGTGCCAGCAGTGAGTCCGGGGGCAAATACGAGCAGTACTTC
CDR3aa: CASSESGGKYEQYF

v_gene: TRBV18
d_gene: TRBD1
j_gene: TRBJ1-1
abundance: many
CDR3nt: TGTGCCAGCTCAGAGGGACAGGGAGGGAACACTGAAGCTTTCTTT
CDR3aa: CASSEGQGGNTEAFF

v_gene: TRBV12-3/TRBV12-4
d_gene: TRBD1
j_gene: TRBJ2-5
abundance: .
CDR3nt: TGTGCCAGCAGTGCACCCGGGACAGGGCAGGAGACCCAGTACTTC
CDR3aa: CASSAPGTGQETQYF

v_gene: TRBV25-1
d_gene: .
j_gene: TRBJ1-4
abundance: many
CDR3nt: TGTGCCAGCAGTGGATGGACAGCTTTTAATGAAAAACTGTTTTTT
CDR3aa: CASSGWTAFNEKLFF

v_gene: TRBV12-3/TRBV12-4
d_gene: .
j_gene: TRBJ2-1
abundance: many
CDR3nt: TGTGCCAGCAGTTCGCTAGCGAATGAGCAGTTCTTC
CDR3aa: CASSSLANEQFF

v_gene: TRBV11-2
d_gene: TRBD1
j_gene: TRBJ2-3
abundance: many
CDR3nt: TGTGCCAGCAGCCACCGGCAGGGGGTTACAGATACGCAGTATTTT
CDR3aa: CASSHRQGVTDTQYF

v_gene: TRBV6-1
d_gene: TRBD2
j_gene: TRBJ2-1
abundance: many
CDR3nt: TGTGCCAGCAGCCTACTTGGGGGTAGCGGGGCAAATGAGCAGTTCTTC
CDR3aa: CASSLLGGSGANEQFF

v_gene: TRBV6-1
d_gene: TRBD1
j_gene: TRBJ1-1
abundance: many
CDR3nt: TGTGCCAGCAGTCTATCAGGGGGAAGTATGGACACTGAAGCTTTCTTT
CDR3aa: CASSLSGGSMDTEAFF

v_gene: TRBV6-1
d_gene: .
j_gene: TRBJ2-7
abundance: .
CDR3nt: TGTGCCAGCGCTGCGATCCCATACAACGAGCAGTACTTC
CDR3aa: CASAAIPYNEQYF

v_gene: TRBV29-1
d_gene: .
j_gene: TRBJ2-5
abundance: .
CDR3nt: TGCAGCGTTCCAGGGAAGTACCAAGAGACCCAGTACTTC
CDR3aa: CSVPGKYQETQYF

v_gene: TRBV5-4
d_gene: .
j_gene: TRBJ1-1
abundance: .
CDR3nt: TGTGCCAGCAGCTCGGAGCCGGGGAGTAACACTGAAGCTTTCTTT
CDR3aa: CASSSEPGSNTEAFF

v_gene: TRBV2
d_gene: .
j_gene: TRBJ1-1
abundance: many
CDR3nt: TGTGCCAGCAGTGAACGGTTGAACACTGAAGCTTTCTTT
CDR3aa: CASSERLNTEAFF

v_gene: TRBV9
d_gene: TRBD2
j_gene: TRBJ2-3
abundance: many
CDR3nt: TGTGCCAGCAGCGTGTCCAGCGGGGGCCCCGGTGATACGCAGTATTTT
CDR3aa: CASSVSSGGPGDTQYF

v_gene: TRBV3-1
d_gene: .
j_gene: TRBJ2-7
abundance: many
CDR3nt: TGTGCCAGCAGCCAAGATCGGCTAGCCCGCTCCTACGAGCAGTACTTC
CDR3aa: CASSQDRLARSYEQYF

v_gene: TRBV18
d_gene: TRBD1
j_gene: TRBJ1-1
abundance: many
CDR3nt: TGTGCCAGCTCATCGTCGTCGACAGGGGGCTTCACTGAAGCTTTCTTT
CDR3aa: CASSSSSTGGFTEAFF

v_gene: TRBV7-2
d_gene: .
j_gene: TRBJ1-5
abundance: many
CDR3nt: TGTGCCAGCAGCCCGTTCCCTGGTCAGCCCCAGCATTTT
CDR3aa: CASSPFPGQPQHF

v_gene: TRBV29-1
d_gene: .
j_gene: TRBJ2-3
abundance: many
CDR3nt: TGCAGCGTTGACGGGAGAGATGGAGATACGCAGTATTTT
CDR3aa: CSVDGRDGDTQYF

v_gene: TRBV6-6
d_gene: .
j_gene: TRBJ2-2
abundance: many
CDR3nt: TGTGCCAGCAGTTACCCTGCCGCAGGGACCGGGGAGCTGTTTTTT
CDR3aa: CASSYPAAGTGELFF

v_gene: TRBV5-1
d_gene: .
j_gene: TRBJ2-5
abundance: .
CDR3nt: TGCGCCAGCAGCTTAGACAGGCCCGCCCGAGAGACCCAGTACTTC
CDR3aa: CASSLDRPARETQYF

v_gene: TRBV6-1
d_gene: .
j_gene: TRBJ2-1
abundance: many
CDR3nt: TGTGCCAGCAGTCCTCCGCTGGGCAATGAGCAGTTCTTC
CDR3aa: CASSPPLGNEQFF

v_gene: TRBV27
d_gene: .
j_gene: TRBJ1-5
abundance: .
CDR3nt: TGTGCCAGCAGTCCGGGACGGAATCAGCCCCAGCATTTT
CDR3aa: CASSPGRNQPQHF